These T cell receptor beta chains were read from a single sample in a study of shared clonotypes between healthy human individuals. Here immunoSEQ multiplex PCR was the method, and the copy in TCRdb shows in-frame clones only, minus some. This repertoire shows some 1,400,000 clones, roughly 96% found once; its top ten account for about 1%. The source material was naive CD4+ T cells sorted from blood. The receptors were gathered from a man aged 30 to 45 in good health. Both conserved end residues are part of each CDR3. A D gene is named only where the DNA matches it firmly. Not every row has a clone size; where given, it reads once, few, many or a size class.

TRBV27	-	-	TRBJ1-2	CASSLSGQGIYGYTF	TGTGCCAGCAGTTTATCGGGTCAGGGAATTTATGGCTACACCTTC
TRBV9	-	-	TRBJ1-1	CASSRNPGQNTEAFF	TGTGCCAGCAGCAGGAATCCGGGACAGAACACTGAAGCTTTCTTT
TRBV28	-	-	TRBJ2-2	CASRLGGANTGELFF	TGTGCCAGCAGGCTTGGAGGGGCGAACACCGGGGAGCTGTTTTTT
TRBV29-1	-	-	TRBJ2-2	CSVDFPTGELFF	TGCAGCGTTGACTTCCCCACCGGGGAGCTGTTTTTT
TRBV29-1	-	few	TRBJ2-5	CSVGGRQETQYF	TGCAGCGTTGGGGGCAGACAAGAGACCCAGTACTTC
TRBV5-1	TRBD1	-	TRBJ2-1	CASGRDRPYNEQFF	TGCGCCAGCGGCCGGGACAGACCCTACAATGAGCAGTTCTTC
TRBV9	-	-	TRBJ2-6	CASTLSGANVLTF	TGTGCCAGCACCCTCTCTGGGGCCAACGTCCTGACTTTC
TRBV11-2	TRBD2	-	TRBJ2-7	CASSPRASGILGYEQYF	TGTGCCAGCAGCCCTAGGGCTAGCGGGATCCTTGGGTACGAGCAGTACTTC
TRBV18	-	-	TRBJ1-1	CASSPPANTEAFF	TGTGCCAGCTCACCCCCAGCGAACACTGAAGCTTTCTTT
TRBV10-3	TRBD2	-	TRBJ2-2	CAISGGLPSGTGELFF	TGTGCCATCAGTGGGGGACTACCCTCGGGCACCGGGGAGCTGTTTTTT
TRBV28	-	once	TRBJ2-7	CASSLSIYYEQYF	TGTGCCAGCAGTTTGTCCATATACTACGAGCAGTACTTC
TRBV11-2	-	-	TRBJ2-6	CASSLVGWANVLTF	TGTGCCAGCAGCTTAGTCGGCTGGGCCAACGTCCTGACTTTC
TRBV11-3	TRBD2	-	TRBJ2-7	CASSLDWGGPGTYEQYF	TGTGCCAGCAGCTTAGATTGGGGGGGACCCGGAACCTACGAGCAGTACTTC
TRBV19	-	-	TRBJ1-5	CASRQWRDTFNQPQHF	TGTGCCAGTCGCCAATGGCGGGACACCTTCAATCAGCCCCAGCATTTT
TRBV7-8	TRBD2	-	TRBJ2-1	CASARTSGREQFF	TGTGCCAGCGCCCGGACTAGCGGGAGGGAGCAGTTCTTC
TRBV9	TRBD2	-	TRBJ2-3	CASNRLATPTDTQYF	TGTGCCAGCAACCGACTAGCGACTCCTACAGATACGCAGTATTTT
TRBV28	-	once	TRBJ1-5	CASNGVPNQPQHF	TGTGCCAGCAACGGGGTACCTAATCAGCCCCAGCATTTT
TRBV4-1	TRBD1	-	TRBJ2-7	CASSQPRQGKYEQYF	TGCGCCAGCAGCCAACCTAGACAGGGGAAATACGAGCAGTACTTC
TRBV5-3	TRBD2	-	TRBJ2-3	CARSTRTSVRSDTQYF	TGTGCCAGAAGCACGCGGACTAGCGTCCGATCAGATACGCAGTATTTT
TRBV10-3	-	once	TRBJ2-1	CAITKPLLGSYNEQFF	TGTGCCATCACCAAACCACTACTCGGCTCCTACAATGAGCAGTTCTTC
TRBV7-8	-	-	TRBJ2-6	CASSKGRVSGANVLTF	TGTGCCAGCAGCAAGGGACGAGTCTCTGGGGCCAACGTCCTGACTTTC
TRBV6-6	-	-	TRBJ2-5	CASRRGQETQYF	TGTGCCAGCAGAAGGGGTCAGGAGACCCAGTACTTC
TRBV19	-	-	TRBJ1-1	CASSNLMNTEAFF	TGTGCCAGTAGCAATCTCATGAACACTGAAGCTTTCTTT
TRBV6-1	TRBD2	-	TRBJ2-7	CASTLRSGVYEQYF	TGTGCCAGCACCTTGAGGAGCGGGGTCTACGAGCAGTACTTC
TRBV18	-	-	TRBJ1-2	CASSPPTPMGRADYGYTF	TGTGCCAGCTCACCGCCTACCCCAATGGGGAGGGCTGACTATGGCTACACCTTC
TRBV5-1	-	-	TRBJ2-3	CASSLTWRSSTDTQYF	TGCGCCAGCAGCTTGACATGGCGGAGCTCCACAGATACGCAGTATTTT
TRBV18	-	-	TRBJ2-1	CASSPLFDHEQFF	TGTGCCAGCTCACCACTTTTCGACCATGAGCAGTTCTTC
TRBV27	TRBD2	-	TRBJ2-7	CASSLSKLAGVEEQYF	TGTGCCAGCAGTTTATCGAAACTAGCGGGAGTGGAAGAGCAGTACTTC
TRBV18	TRBD1	-	TRBJ2-1	CASSPPGQGAYNEQFF	TGTGCCAGCTCACCACCGGGACAGGGGGCCTACAATGAGCAGTTCTTC
TRBV7-6	TRBD1	-	TRBJ2-7	CASSLDRKTYEQYF	TGTGCCAGCAGCTTGGACAGGAAAACCTACGAGCAGTACTTC
TRBV6-5	TRBD1	-	TRBJ1-1	CASSYIKGQGNTEAFF	TGTGCCAGCAGTTACATCAAAGGACAGGGGAACACTGAAGCTTTCTTT
TRBV25-1	-	-	TRBJ2-7	CASSDSSGPTYEQYF	TGTGCCAGCAGTGATAGTAGCGGACCTACCTACGAGCAGTACTTC
TRBV6-5	-	-	TRBJ1-2	CASSYFGGTGGYTF	TGTGCCAGCAGTTACTTCGGGGGGACGGGCGGCTACACCTTC
TRBV28	TRBD2	-	TRBJ2-7	CASTRLAGVNEQYF	TGTGCCAGCACCCGCCTAGCGGGAGTCAACGAGCAGTACTTC
TRBV25-1	-	-	TRBJ2-6	CASSFTGANVLTF	TGTGCCAGCAGTTTTACTGGGGCCAACGTCCTGACTTTC
TRBV10-2	TRBD2	-	TRBJ2-7	CASSLAGESYEQYF	TGCGCCAGCAGCTTAGCGGGAGAATCCTACGAGCAGTACTTC
TRBV7-9	-	-	TRBJ2-1	CASSPNGYEQFF	TGTGCCAGCAGCCCCAACGGGTATGAGCAGTTCTTC
TRBV6-1	-	-	TRBJ1-2	CASRNPGRANYGYTF	TGTGCCAGCAGAAATCCCGGAAGAGCTAACTATGGCTACACCTTC
TRBV7-8	TRBD2	-	TRBJ2-2	CASSLPRGLAGRHGELFF	TGTGCCAGCAGCTTACCTCGGGGACTAGCGGGACGGCACGGGGAGCTGTTTTTT
TRBV2	TRBD1	once	TRBJ1-2	CASSGDSTVGVGYTF	TGTGCCAGCAGTGGGGACAGTACAGTGGGGGTTGGCTACACCTTC
TRBV25-1	-	few	TRBJ2-5	CASSGTGTQYF	TGTGCCAGCAGTGGTACAGGGACTCAGTACTTC
TRBV28	-	-	TRBJ1-5	CASSFTRGLLGNQPQHF	TGTGCCAGCAGTTTCACCCGGGGTCTTCTCGGCAATCAGCCCCAGCATTTT